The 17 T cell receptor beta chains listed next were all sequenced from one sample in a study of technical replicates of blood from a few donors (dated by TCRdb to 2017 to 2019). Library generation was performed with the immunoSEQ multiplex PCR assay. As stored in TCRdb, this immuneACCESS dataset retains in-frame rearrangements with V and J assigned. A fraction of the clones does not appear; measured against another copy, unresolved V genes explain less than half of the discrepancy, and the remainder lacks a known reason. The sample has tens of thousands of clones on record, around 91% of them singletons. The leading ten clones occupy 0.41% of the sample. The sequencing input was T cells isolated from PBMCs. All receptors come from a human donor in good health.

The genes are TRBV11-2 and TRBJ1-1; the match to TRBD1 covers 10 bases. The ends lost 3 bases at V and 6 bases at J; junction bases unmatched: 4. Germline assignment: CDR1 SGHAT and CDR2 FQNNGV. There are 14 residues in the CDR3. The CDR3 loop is CASSLRTGGAEAFF. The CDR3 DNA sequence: TGTGCCAGCAGCTTGAGGACAGGGGGGGCTGAAGCTTTCTTT.

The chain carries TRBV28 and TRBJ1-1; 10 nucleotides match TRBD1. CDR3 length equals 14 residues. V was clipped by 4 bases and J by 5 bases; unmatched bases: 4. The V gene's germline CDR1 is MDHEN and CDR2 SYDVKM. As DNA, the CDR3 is TGTGCCAGCAGTTCTGGGACAGGGGTAACTGAAGCTTTCTTT. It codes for CASSSGTGVTEAFF.

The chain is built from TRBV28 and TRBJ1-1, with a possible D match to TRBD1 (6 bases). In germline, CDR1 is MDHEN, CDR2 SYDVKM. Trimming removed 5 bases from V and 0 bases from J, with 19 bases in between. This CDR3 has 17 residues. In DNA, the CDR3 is TGTGCCAGCAGTCGTACCTTGGACAGAAGGGTGAACACTGAAGCTTTCTTT. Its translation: CASSRTLDRRVNTEAFF.

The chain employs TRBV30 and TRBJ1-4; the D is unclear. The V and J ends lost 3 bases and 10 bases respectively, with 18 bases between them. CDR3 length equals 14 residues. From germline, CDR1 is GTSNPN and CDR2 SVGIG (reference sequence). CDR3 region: CAWRAGRDYGKLFF. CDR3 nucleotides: TGTGCCTGGAGGGCAGGTCGGGATTACGGAAAACTGTTTTTT. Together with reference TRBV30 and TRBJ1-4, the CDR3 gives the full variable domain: SQTIHQWPATLVQPVGSPLSLECTVEGTSNPNLYWYRQAAGRGLQLLFYSVGIGQISSEVPQNLSASRPQDRQFILSSKKLLLSDSGFYLCAWRAGRDYGKLFFGSGTQLSVL.

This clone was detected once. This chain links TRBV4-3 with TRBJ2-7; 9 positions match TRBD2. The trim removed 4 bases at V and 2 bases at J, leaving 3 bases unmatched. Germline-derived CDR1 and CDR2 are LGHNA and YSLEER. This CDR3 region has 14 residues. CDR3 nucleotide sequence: TGCGCCAGCAGCCCGACTAGCGGTACCTACGAGCAGTACTTC. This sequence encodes CASSPTSGTYEQYF.

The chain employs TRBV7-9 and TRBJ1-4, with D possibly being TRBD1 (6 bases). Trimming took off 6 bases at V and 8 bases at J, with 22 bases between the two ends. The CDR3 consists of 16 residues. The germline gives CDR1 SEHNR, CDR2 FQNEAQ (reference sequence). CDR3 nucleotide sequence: TGTGCCAGCAGTTCACTCGGGGGGCGAAATAGCGAAAAACTGTTTTTT. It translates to CASSSLGGRNSEKLFF.

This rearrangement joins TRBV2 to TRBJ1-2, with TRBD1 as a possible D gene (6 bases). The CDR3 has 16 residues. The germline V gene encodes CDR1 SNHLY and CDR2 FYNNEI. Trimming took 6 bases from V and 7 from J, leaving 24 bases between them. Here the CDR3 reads CASSRTVQPAGRGYTF. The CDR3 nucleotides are TGTGCCAGCAGCCGGACAGTGCAACCCGCAGGTCGTGGCTACACCTTC.

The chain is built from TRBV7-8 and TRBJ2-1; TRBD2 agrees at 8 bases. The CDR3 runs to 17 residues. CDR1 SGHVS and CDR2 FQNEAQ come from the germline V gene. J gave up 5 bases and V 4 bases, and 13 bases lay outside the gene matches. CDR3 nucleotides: TGTGCCAGCAGCTCCTTTCTAAGCGGGAGCGCGGACAATGAGCAGTTCTTC. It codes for CASSSFLSGSADNEQFF.

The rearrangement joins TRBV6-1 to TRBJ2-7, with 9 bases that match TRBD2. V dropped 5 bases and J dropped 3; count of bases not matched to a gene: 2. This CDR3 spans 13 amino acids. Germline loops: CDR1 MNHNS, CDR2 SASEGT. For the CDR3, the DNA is TGTGCCAGCAGTCTAGCGGGATTCTACGAGCAGTACTTC. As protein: CASSLAGFYEQYF.

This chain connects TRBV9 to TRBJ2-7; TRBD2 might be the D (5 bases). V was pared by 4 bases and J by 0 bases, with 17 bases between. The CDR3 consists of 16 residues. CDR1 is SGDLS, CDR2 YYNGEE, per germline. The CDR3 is CASSSSEGHNSYEQYF. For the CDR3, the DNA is TGTGCCAGCAGCTCTAGTGAGGGTCATAACTCCTACGAGCAGTACTTC.

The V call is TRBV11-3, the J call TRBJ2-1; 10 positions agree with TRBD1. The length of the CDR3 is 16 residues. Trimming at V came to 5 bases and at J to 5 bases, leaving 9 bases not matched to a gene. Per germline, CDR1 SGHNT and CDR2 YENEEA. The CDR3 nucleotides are TGTGCCAGCAGCCCTTACCGACAGGGGGCTGACAATGAGCAGTTCTTC. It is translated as CASSPYRQGADNEQFF.

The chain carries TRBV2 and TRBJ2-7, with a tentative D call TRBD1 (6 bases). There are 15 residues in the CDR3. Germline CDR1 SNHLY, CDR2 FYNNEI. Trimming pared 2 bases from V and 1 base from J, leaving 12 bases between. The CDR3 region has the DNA TGTGCCAGCAGTGAACTGGGGGCCCTTTCCTACGAGCAGTACTTC. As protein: CASSELGALSYEQYF. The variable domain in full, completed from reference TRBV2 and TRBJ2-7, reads EPEVTQTPSHQVTQMGQEVILRCVPISNHLYFYWYRQILGQKVEFLVSFYNNEISEKSEIFDDQFSVERPDGSNFTLKIRSTKLEDSAMYFCASSELGALSYEQYFGPGTRLTVT.

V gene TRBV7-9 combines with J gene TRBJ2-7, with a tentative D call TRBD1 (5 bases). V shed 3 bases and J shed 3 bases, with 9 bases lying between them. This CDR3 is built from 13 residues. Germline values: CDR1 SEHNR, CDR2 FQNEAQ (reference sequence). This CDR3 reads CASSFGHNYEQYF. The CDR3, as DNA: TGTGCCAGCAGCTTCGGACATAACTACGAGCAGTACTTC.

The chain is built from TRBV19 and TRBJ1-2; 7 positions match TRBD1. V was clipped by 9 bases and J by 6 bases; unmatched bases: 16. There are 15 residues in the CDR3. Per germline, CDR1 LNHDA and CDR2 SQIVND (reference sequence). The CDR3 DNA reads TGTGCCAGCAGTCCCAGGGGGACTCTTTTAGATGGCTACACCTTC. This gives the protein CASSPRGTLLDGYTF. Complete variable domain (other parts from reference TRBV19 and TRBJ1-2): DGGITQSPKYLFRKEGQNVTLSCEQNLNHDAMYWYRQDPGQGLRLIYYSQIVNDFQKGDIAEGYSVSREKKESFPLTVTSAQKNPTAFYLCASSPRGTLLDGYTFGSGTRLTVV.

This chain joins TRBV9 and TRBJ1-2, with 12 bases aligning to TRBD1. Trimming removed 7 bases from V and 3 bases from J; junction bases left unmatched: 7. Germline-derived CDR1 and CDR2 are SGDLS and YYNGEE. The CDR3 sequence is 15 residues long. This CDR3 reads CASGTGGAKDYGYTF. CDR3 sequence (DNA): TGTGCCAGCGGGACAGGGGGCGCGAAGGACTATGGCTACACCTTC.

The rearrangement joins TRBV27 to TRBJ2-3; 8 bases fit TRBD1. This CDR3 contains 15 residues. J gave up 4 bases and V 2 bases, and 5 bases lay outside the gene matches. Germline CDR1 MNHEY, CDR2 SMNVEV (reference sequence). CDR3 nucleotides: TGTGCCAGCAGTTTAGTCGGGACAGGACCAGATACGCAGTATTTT. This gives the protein CASSLVGTGPDTQYF.

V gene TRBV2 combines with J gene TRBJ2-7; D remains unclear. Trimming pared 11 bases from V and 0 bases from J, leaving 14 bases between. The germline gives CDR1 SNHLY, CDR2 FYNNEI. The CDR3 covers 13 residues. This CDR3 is CAAAPGFSYEQYF. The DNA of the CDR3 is TGTGCCGCAGCTCCCGGGTTCTCCTACGAGCAGTACTTC.